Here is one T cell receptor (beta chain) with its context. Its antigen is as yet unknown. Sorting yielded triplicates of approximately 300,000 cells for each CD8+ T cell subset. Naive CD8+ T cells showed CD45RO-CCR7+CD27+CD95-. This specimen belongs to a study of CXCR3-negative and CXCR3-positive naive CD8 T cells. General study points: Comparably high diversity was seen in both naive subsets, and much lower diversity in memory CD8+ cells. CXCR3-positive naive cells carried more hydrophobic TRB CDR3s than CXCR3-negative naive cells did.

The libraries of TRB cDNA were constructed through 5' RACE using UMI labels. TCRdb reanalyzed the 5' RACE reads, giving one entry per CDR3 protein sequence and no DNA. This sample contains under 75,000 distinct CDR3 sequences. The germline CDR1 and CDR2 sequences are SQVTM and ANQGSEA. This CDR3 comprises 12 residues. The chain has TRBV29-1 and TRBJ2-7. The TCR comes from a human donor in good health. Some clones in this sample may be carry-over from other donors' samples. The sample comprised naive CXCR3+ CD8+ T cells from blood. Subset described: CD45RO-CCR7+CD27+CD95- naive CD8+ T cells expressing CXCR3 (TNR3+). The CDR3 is CSVEGAGYEQYF.